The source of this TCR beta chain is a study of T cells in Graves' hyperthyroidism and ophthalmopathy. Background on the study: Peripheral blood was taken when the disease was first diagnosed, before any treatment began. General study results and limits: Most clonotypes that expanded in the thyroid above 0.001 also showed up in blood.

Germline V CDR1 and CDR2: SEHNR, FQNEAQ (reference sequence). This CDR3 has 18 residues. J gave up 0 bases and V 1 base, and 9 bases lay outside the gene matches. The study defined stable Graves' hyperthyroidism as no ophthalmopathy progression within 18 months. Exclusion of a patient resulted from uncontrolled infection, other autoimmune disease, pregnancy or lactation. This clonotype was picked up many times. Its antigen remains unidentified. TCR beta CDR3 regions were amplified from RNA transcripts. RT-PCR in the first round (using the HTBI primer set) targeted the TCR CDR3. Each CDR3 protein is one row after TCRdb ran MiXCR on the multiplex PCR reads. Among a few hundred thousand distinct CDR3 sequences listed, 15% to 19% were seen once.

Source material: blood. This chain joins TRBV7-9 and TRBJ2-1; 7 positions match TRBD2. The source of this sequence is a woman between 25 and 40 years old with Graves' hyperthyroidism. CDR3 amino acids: CASSLVGGRQSSYNEQFF. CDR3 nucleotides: TGTGCCAGCAGCTTAGTGGGCGGGAGACAAAGCTCCTACAATGAGCAGTTCTTC.